This TCR beta chain was profiled in a study of cytomegalovirus exposure and HLA in healthy donors. Whole-study context: The approximately 120 validation repertoires were reported in a later analysis to have been generated on the same platform as the roughly 630 first-cohort repertoires. Study-level results: Under in vitro conditions, a few CMV-associated chains were confirmed as specific for CMV antigens.

V lost 0 bases and J lost 4, with 12 bases in between. The CDR3 sequence is 16 residues long. The germline V gene encodes CDR1 MGHRA and CDR2 YSYEKL. This clone appeared a few times. What it binds is not known. Only in-frame clones appear in the TCRdb table, and some are missing; sequencing was by immunoSEQ multiplex PCR. Seen here are 120,000 to 150,000 clones, approximately 87% observed once, and the top ten hold under 3%. Material: PBMCs. The chain links TRBV4-1 to TRBJ2-2; D may be TRBD2 (7 bases). The source is a man between 18 and 35 years old in good health and CMV-seronegative. The CDR3 spells CASSQDRAGATGELFF. CDR3 sequence (DNA): TGCGCCAGCAGCCAAGACAGGGCGGGGGCCACCGGGGAGCTGTTTTTT.